The 19 T cell receptor beta chains reported below all come from one sample, sequenced in a study of preoperative IRX-2 immunotherapy in early breast cancer. Treatment: preoperative locoregional IRX-2 cytokine immunotherapy. Repertoires were generated with immunoSEQ multiplex PCR, while TCRdb's copy carries only in-frame clones and drops some. The sample holds several thousand clones; around 82% are singletons and the top ten take roughly 17%. Specimen: tumor tissue, collected after IRX-2 immunotherapy. The receptors were sampled from a human donor with breast cancer.

In its sample, this clone is medium-sized (0.01 to 0.1%). For the CDR3, the DNA is TGTGCCAGCAGCAAGACAGGGGGTAGCAATCAGCCCCAGCATTTT. This codes for CASSKTGGSNQPQHF. J is TRBJ1-5 and V is TRBV11-3; 9 bases align to TRBD1. The CDR3 is 15 residues long. The germline V gene has CDR1 SGHNT and CDR2 YENEEA. After removal of 5 bases from V and 0 bases from J, the junction contained 2 bases not matched to a gene.

The V and J genes are TRBV11-3 and TRBJ1-5; a possible D gene is TRBD1 (5 bases). The CDR3 length is 14 residues. In germline, CDR1 is SGHNT, CDR2 YENEEA. Trimming shortened V by 6 bases and J by 7 bases, and 16 bases separated the two germline ends. Here the CDR3 DNA reads TGTGCCAGCAGTTCAATTCGGGGGTCCCAGCCCCAGCATTTT. Translating it yields CASSSIRGSQPQHF.

The chain is built from TRBV18 and TRBJ2-2, with TRBD1 as a possible D gene (6 bases). The V end was cut by 3 bases, the J end by 0 bases, with 11 bases between. Looked up from germline, CDR1 is KGHSH and CDR2 is LQKENI. The CDR3 totals 16 residues. The DNA for the CDR3 is TGTGCCAGCTCACCCTGGGACACCACGAACACCGGGGAGCTGTTTTTT. Its translation is CASSPWDTTNTGELFF. The complete variable domain, with remaining parts taken from reference TRBV18 and TRBJ2-2, reads NAGVMQNPRHLVRRRGQEARLRCSPMKGHSHVYWYRQLPEEGLKFMVYLQKENIIDESGMPKERFSAEFPKEGPSILRIQQVVRGDSAAYFCASSPWDTTNTGELFFGEGSRLTVL.

This sequence joins TRBV6-8 and TRBJ2-7, with TRBD1 as a possible D gene (5 bases). This CDR3 comprises 16 residues. The V gene's germline CDR1 is MNHGY and CDR2 SAAAGT. V was shortened by 6 bases and J by 3 bases, with 21 bases between the two germline ends. The CDR3 here is CASSPADRKENYEQYF. The CDR3 DNA follows: TGTGCCAGCAGCCCCGCCGACAGAAAAGAAAACTACGAGCAGTACTTC.

J is TRBJ1-1 and V is TRBV5-1, with TRBD1 matching over 8 bases. Germline assignment: CDR1 SGHRS and CDR2 YFSETQ. The CDR3 extends over 16 amino acids. V gave up 3 bases and J gave up 2 bases; unmatched junction bases: 9. The CDR3 nucleotides read TGCGCCAGCAGCTCGTACTTACAGGGGGTTAACACTGAAGCTTTCTTT. This codes for CASSSYLQGVNTEAFF.

The chain uses TRBV11-3 and TRBJ1-3, with 10 bases that match TRBD1. With V trimmed by 5 bases and J by 3 bases, 7 bases remained unmatched. Per germline, CDR1 SGHNT and CDR2 YENEEA. The CDR3 has 16 residues. The CDR3 DNA is TGTGCCAGCAGCGCCGGACAGGGGGGCGGTGGAAACACCATATATTTT. Protein sequence: CASSAGQGGGGNTIYF. The full variable domain, in which reference TRBV11-3 and TRBJ1-3 provide the parts outside the CDR3, is EAGVVQSPRYKIIEKKQPVAFWCNPISGHNTLYWYLQNLGQGPELLIRYENEEAVDDSQLPKDRFSAERLKGVDSTLKIQPAELGDSAVYLCASSAGQGGGGNTIYFGEGSWLTVV.

This rearrangement joins TRBV11-3 to TRBJ2-5; maybe TRBD2 (5 bases). Germline V gives CDR1 SGHNT, CDR2 YENEEA. Deletions cut 4 bases from V and 2 bases from J, with 17 bases between. The CDR3 is made up of 16 amino acids. CDR3 protein: CASSSFRRGTQETQYF. CDR3 bases: TGTGCCAGCAGCTCCTTCCGCCGGGGAACGCAAGAGACCCAGTACTTC.

This clone was seen only a few times. The CDR3 bases are TGTGCCAGCAGACTCCGGGACAGCTACGAGCAGTACTTC. Translating it yields CASRLRDSYEQYF. The chain recombines TRBV6-8 with TRBJ2-7; 7 nucleotides match TRBD1. This CDR3 contains 13 residues. CDR1 MNHGY and CDR2 SAAAGT come from the germline V gene. Germline trimming cut 6 bases from V and 3 bases from J; bases unmatched to any gene: 5.

This clone has more than one count but fewer than ten. The V and J genes are TRBV30 and TRBJ1-2; no firm D call. The V end was cut by 8 bases, the J end by 6 bases, with 16 bases between. Germline CDR1 reads GTSNPN; CDR2 reads SVGIG (reference sequence). The CDR3 consists of 12 residues. CDR3 sequence (DNA): TGTGCCGCACTCGCTGGGGAGGATGGCTACACCTTC. This translates into CAALAGEDGYTF.

The chain couples TRBV7-7 to TRBJ2-3; 11 bases line up with TRBD2. The CDR3 is made up of 15 amino acids. The ends lost 3 bases at V and 3 bases at J; junction bases unmatched: 2. Germline values: CDR1 SSHAT, CDR2 FNYEAQ (reference sequence). CDR3 DNA sequence: TGTGCCAGCAGCTTTAGCGGGGGGGCGACAGATACGCAGTATTTT. Residues: CASSFSGGATDTQYF.

The sample holds a few counts of this clone. The V gene is TRBV6-8, the J gene TRBJ1-5, with D tentatively TRBD1 (6 bases). This CDR3 comprises 16 residues. The germline gives CDR1 MNHGY, CDR2 SAAAGT. Trimming stripped 0 bases from V and 4 bases from J, with 13 bases between. This CDR3 is CASSYSSGTRNQPQHF. CDR3 nucleotides: TGTGCCAGCAGTTACTCGAGTGGGACAAGGAATCAGCCCCAGCATTTT.

The rearrangement links TRBV6-8 to TRBJ1-1; D is unclear. Germline CDR1 is MNHGY and CDR2 is SAAAGT. V was trimmed by 0 bases and J by 5 bases, leaving 7 bases between them. The CDR3 covers 13 residues. CDR3: CASSYSRVTEAFF. The DNA for the CDR3 is TGTGCCAGCAGTTACTCGCGGGTGACTGAAGCTTTCTTT.

This clone was counted only a few times. The chain has TRBV14 and TRBJ1-6, with 8 bases lining up with TRBD1. Germline V gene lookup returns CDR1 SGHDN and CDR2 FVKESK. The CDR3 is 15 residues long. The V segment lost 2 bases and the J segment 10 bases; nucleotides outside the gene matches: 7. For the CDR3, the DNA is TGTGCCAGCAGCCAACAGGGGGCAGGGGGGTCACCCCTCCACTTT. The encoded protein is CASSQQGAGGSPLHF.

The chain joins TRBV7-4 to TRBJ1-5, with a tentative D call TRBD1 (6 bases). V was trimmed by 2 bases and J by 0 bases, leaving 23 bases between them. The CDR3 contains 20 residues. Germline CDR1 is SGHVT and CDR2 is SQSDAQ. CDR3 bases: TGTGCCAGCAGCTTAAAATGGGGCAGGGGCCCAACTTATAGCAATCAGCCCCAGCATTTT. Protein sequence: CASSLKWGRGPTYSNQPQHF. The full variable domain, completed using reference TRBV7-4 and TRBJ1-5, is GAGVSQSPRYKVAKRGRDVALRCDSISGHVTLYWYRQTLGQGSEVLTYSQSDAQRDKSGRPSGRFSAERPERSVSTLKIQRTEQGDSAVYLCASSLKWGRGPTYSNQPQHFGDGTRLSIL.

V and J are TRBV29-1 and TRBJ1-6, with 8 bases aligning to TRBD1. CDR3 size: 13 residues. Germline V lookup: CDR1 SQVTM, CDR2 ANQGSEA. Unmatched junction bases numbered 13, after V lost 7 bases and J lost 14 bases. This CDR3 reads CSGRDRRQRALHF. Here the CDR3 DNA reads TGCAGCGGTCGGGACAGGCGACAAAGGGCCCTCCACTTT.

This clone occurred a few times. Germline is not matched at one junction end, which may reflect a read error. The chain recombines TRBV19 with TRBJ2-7; the D gene is possibly TRBD2 (5 bases). The length of the CDR3 is 11 residues. Germline V gene data show CDR1 as LNHDA and CDR2 as SQIVND (reference sequence). The CDR3 nucleotides are TGTGCCACTGGTCAAAGGGCCCTGAGGGTCTTC. Translated, it gives CATGQRALRVF. Looking up the rest from reference TRBV19 and TRBJ2-7 gives the full variable domain: DGGITQSPKYLFRKEGQNVTLSCEQNLNHDAMYWYRQDPGQGLRLIYYSQIVNDFQKGDIAEGYSVSREKKESFPLTVTSAQKNPTAFYLCATGQRALRVFGPGTRLTVT.

This clone has only one observation. V and J are TRBV28 and TRBJ2-7, with TRBD1 as a possible D gene (6 bases). Germline V gene sequence: CDR1 MDHEN, CDR2 SYDVKM. This CDR3 has 13 amino acids. The V end was cut by 3 bases, the J end by 7 bases, with 13 bases between. This chain's CDR3 is CASSFTGMWEQYF. CDR3 coding DNA: TGTGCCAGCAGTTTTACAGGGATGTGGGAGCAGTACTTC. The variable domain in full, completed from reference TRBV28 and TRBJ2-7, reads DVKVTQSSRYLVKRTGEKVFLECVQDMDHENMFWYRQDPGLGLRLIYFSYDVKMKEKGDIPEGYSVSREKKERFSLILESASTNQTSMYLCASSFTGMWEQYFGPGTRLTVT.

A note on this clone: One junction end does not reproduce the germline sequence, and a read error may be involved. The chain employs TRBV6-8 and TRBJ1-1; 10 nucleotides align to TRBD1. Per germline, CDR1 MNHGY and CDR2 SAAAGT. This CDR3 has 14 amino acids. This CDR3 is CAISGDRGFGEAFF. The CDR3, as DNA: TGTGCCATCAGTGGGGACAGGGGATTTGGTGAAGCTTTCTTT.

The chain uses TRBV11-3 and TRBJ1-5, with unresolved D. The length of the CDR3 is 14 residues. Trimming stripped 6 bases from V and 2 bases from J, with 11 bases between. Germline CDR1 and CDR2: SGHNT and YENEEA. CDR3: CASRATGGNQPQHF. For the CDR3, the DNA is TGTGCCAGCAGGGCAACTGGGGGCAATCAGCCCCAGCATTTT.